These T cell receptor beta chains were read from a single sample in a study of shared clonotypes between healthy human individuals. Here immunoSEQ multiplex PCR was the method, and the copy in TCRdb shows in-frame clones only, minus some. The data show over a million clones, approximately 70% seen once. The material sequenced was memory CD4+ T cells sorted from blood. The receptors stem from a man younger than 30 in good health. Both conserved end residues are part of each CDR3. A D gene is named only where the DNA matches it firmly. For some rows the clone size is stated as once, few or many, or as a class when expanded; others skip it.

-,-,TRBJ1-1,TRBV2,TGTGCCAGCAGCAATATGGTTTCCACTGAAGCTTTCTTT,CASSNMVSTEAFF
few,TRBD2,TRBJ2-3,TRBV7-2,TGTGCCAGCAGCAGTCGTCAGGTAGCGGGAGGGCCGATGGCGCAGTATTTT,CASSSRQVAGGPMAQYF
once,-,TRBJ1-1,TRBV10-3,TGTGCCATCAGTGTAGGCCGAGAGGTGAACACTGAAGCTTTCTTT,CAISVGREVNTEAFF
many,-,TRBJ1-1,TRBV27,TGTGCCAGCAGTTTAAACCTGAACACTGAAGCTTTCTTT,CASSLNLNTEAFF
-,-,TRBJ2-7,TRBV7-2,TGTGCCAGCAGCCCAAGGGCGTCCCAAGTCTACGAGCAGTACTTC,CASSPRASQVYEQYF
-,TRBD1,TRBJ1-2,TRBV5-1,TGCGCCAGCAGCGTTAATACAGGGGGCCATGGCTACACCTTC,CASSVNTGGHGYTF
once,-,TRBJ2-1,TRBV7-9,TGTGCCAGCAGCTCTGCCGGGACCCGGGGGGCAAATGAGCAGTTCTTC,CASSSAGTRGANEQFF
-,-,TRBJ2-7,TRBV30,TGTGCCCAAGGGCAGAGGTCATACGAGCAGTACTTC,CAQGQRSYEQYF
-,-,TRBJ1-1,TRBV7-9,TGTGCCAGCAGCCATTCCGGGATGGAAGCTTTCTTT,CASSHSGMEAFF
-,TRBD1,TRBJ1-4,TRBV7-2,TGTGCCAGCAGCAGGGACAGATCCAATGAAAAACTGTTTTTT,CASSRDRSNEKLFF
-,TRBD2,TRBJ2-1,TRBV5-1,TGCGCCAGCAGCTCCTTCCTGACTAGCGGGAGTAACAATGAGCAGTTCTTC,CASSSFLTSGSNNEQFF
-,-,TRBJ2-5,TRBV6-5,TGTGCCAGCGGGGGGTACCAAGAGACCCAGTACTTC,CASGGYQETQYF
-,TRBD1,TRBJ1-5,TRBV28,TGTGCCAGCGGAGAGACAGGGTATTACAATCAGCCCCAGCATTTT,CASGETGYYNQPQHF
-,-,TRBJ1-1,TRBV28,TGTGCCAGCAGTTTGTCGGGCAAGGGGTTAGGGAACACTGAAGCTTTCTTT,CASSLSGKGLGNTEAFF
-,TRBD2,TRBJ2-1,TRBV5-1,TGCGCCAGCAGCCAACTAGCGGGGGGGCCTGGTGGTGAGCAGTTCTTC,CASSQLAGGPGGEQFF
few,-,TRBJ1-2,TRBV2,TGTGCCAGCAGTGAAGCGGCTGGCAGGGGATATGGCTACACCTTC,CASSEAAGRGYGYTF
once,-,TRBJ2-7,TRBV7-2,TGTGCCAGCAGCTCCCTTCTCGGGGAGGCATCCTACGAGCAGTACTTC,CASSSLLGEASYEQYF
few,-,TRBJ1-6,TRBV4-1,TGCGCCAGCAGCCAATGGAGGATTGCCGATTCACCCCTCCACTTT,CASSQWRIADSPLHF
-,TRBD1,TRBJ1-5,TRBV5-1,TGCGCCAGCAGCCTACAGGGGAATCAGCCCCAGCATTTT,CASSLQGNQPQHF
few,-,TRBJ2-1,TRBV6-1,TGTGCCAGCAGTGAAACTGCCTACAATGAGCAGTTCTTC,CASSETAYNEQFF
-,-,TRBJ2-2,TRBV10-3,TGTGCCATCAGTGAGTCGATAAACACCGGGGAGCTGTTTTTT,CAISESINTGELFF
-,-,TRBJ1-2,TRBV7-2,TGTGCCAGCAGCTTAATAGCCGGGGGAACGAACTATGGCTACACCTTC,CASSLIAGGTNYGYTF
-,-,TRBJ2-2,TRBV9,TGTGCCAGCAGCGTAGCAGGGGACAACACCGGGGAGCTGTTTTTT,CASSVAGDNTGELFF
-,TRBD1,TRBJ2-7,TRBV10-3,TGTGCCACCCGGGACAGCTCCTACGAGCAGTACTTC,CATRDSSYEQYF
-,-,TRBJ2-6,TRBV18,TGTGCCAGCTCACCACCGGCCGGGGCCAACGTCCTGACTTTC,CASSPPAGANVLTF
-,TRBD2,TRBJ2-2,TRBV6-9,TGTGCCAGCAGCAGGACTAGCGGGAGTAGTGGCGGGGAGCTGTTTTTT,CASSRTSGSSGGELFF
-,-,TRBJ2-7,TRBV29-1,TGCAGCGTGGGGGCCGAAAGGCGGTCCTACGAGCAGTACTTC,CSVGAERRSYEQYF
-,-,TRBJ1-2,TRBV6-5,TGTGCCAGCAGTTACTCAAGGGGCTGGATCTATGGCTACACCTTC,CASSYSRGWIYGYTF
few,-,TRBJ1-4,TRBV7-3,TGTGTTAAGCGTGGAGGGCGAAAAACTGTTTTT,CVKRGGRKTVF
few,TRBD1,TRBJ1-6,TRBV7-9,TGTGCCAGCAGCTTAAGGGCAGGGACAGGGAATAATTCACCCCTCCACTTT,CASSLRAGTGNNSPLHF
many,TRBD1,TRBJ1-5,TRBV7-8,TGTGCCAGCAGCCCTACAGGGGGCGGACAGCCCCAGCATTTT,CASSPTGGGQPQHF
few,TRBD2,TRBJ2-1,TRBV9,TGTGCCAGCAGCGTAGGAAGCGGGAGCTACAATGAGCAGTTCTTC,CASSVGSGSYNEQFF
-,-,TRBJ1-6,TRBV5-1,TGCGCCAGCAGTTTGACAGGCTTGAGCTCCTATAATTCACCCCTCCACTTT,CASSLTGLSSYNSPLHF
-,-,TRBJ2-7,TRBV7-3,TGTGCCAGCAGCTTAGTCGGCTCCTTCTACGAGCAGTACTTC,CASSLVGSFYEQYF
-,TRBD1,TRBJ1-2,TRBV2,TGTGCCAGCCGGGGCCCCGACAGGGCCTATGGCTACACCTTC,CASRGPDRAYGYTF
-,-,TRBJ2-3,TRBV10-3,TGTGCCATCAGTGACGGGGCAGGGAAGGTCACAGATACGCAGTATTTT,CAISDGAGKVTDTQYF
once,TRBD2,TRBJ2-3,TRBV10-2,TGCGCCAGCAGTGACTGGCGGGAGGTCGCAGATACGCAGTATTTT,CASSDWREVADTQYF
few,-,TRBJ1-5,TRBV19,TGTGCCAGTAGGAGAGAGGGAGCGAAGGGGGGTCAGCCCCAGCATTTT,CASRREGAKGGQPQHF
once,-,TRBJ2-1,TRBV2,TGTGCCAGCAGTGAAACGGGCAATGAGCAGTTCTTC,CASSETGNEQFF
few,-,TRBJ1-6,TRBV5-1,TGCGCCAGCAGCTTGGCCCAAGTAGGATCACCCCTCCACTTT,CASSLAQVGSPLHF
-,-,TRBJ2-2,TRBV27,TGTGCCAGCAGTAGGGGGGGGTTGGCCTTAAACACCGGGGAGCTGTTTTTT,CASSRGGLALNTGELFF
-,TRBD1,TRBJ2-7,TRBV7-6,TGTGCCAGCGGGGGACAGAGGTTTGCCGAGCAGTACTTC,CASGGQRFAEQYF
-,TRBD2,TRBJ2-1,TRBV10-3,TGTGCCATCAGTGAGCGGGGGGGCTCCTACAATGAGCAGTTCTTC,CAISERGGSYNEQFF
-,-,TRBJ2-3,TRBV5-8,TGTGCCAGCAGCTTGGCTGGCACAGATACGCAGTATTTT,CASSLAGTDTQYF
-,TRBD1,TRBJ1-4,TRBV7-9,TGTGCCAGCAGCTTATTACAGGACAGGAGTGCAACTAATGAAAAACTGTTTTTT,CASSLLQDRSATNEKLFF
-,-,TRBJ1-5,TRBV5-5,TGTGCCAGCAGCTTGGATGGGGGGTCCAATCAGCCCCAGCATTTT,CASSLDGGSNQPQHF
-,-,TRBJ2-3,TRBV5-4,TGTGCCAGCAGCTTGAAAGTCTCGGGGCCAGATACGCAGTATTTT,CASSLKVSGPDTQYF
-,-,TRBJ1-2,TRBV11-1,TGTGCCAGCAGCTCTAGCTGGCAGGGGAAAGAGGGCTACACCTTC,CASSSSWQGKEGYTF
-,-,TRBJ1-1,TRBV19,TGTGCCAGTAGTTTTGGCCTCTGGGACCTGAACACTGAAGCTTTCTTT,CASSFGLWDLNTEAFF
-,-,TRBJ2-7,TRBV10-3,TGTGCCATCAGTGACGGCAGAGAAACCTACGAGCAGTACTTC,CAISDGRETYEQYF
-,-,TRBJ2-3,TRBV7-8,TGTGCCAGCAGCCCCGGGACTCCCCCCACAGATACGCAGTATTTT,CASSPGTPPTDTQYF
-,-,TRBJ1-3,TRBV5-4,TGTGCCAGCAGTCCCGGGTTTAACACCATATATTTT,CASSPGFNTIYF
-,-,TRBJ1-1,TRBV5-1,TGCGCCAGCAGCTTGGACCCGACGAACACTGAAGCTTTCTTT,CASSLDPTNTEAFF